One sample yielded the 10 T cell receptor beta chains listed below, sequenced in a study of cytomegalovirus exposure and HLA in healthy donors. PCR employed 60 Vbeta and 13 Jbeta primers. Libraries were prepared by immunoSEQ multiplex PCR; TCRdb keeps only in-frame clonotypes and omits some of them. This table holds fewer than 100,000 clones, 76% found once. The sequenced sample consisted of PBMCs. Receptors were obtained from a middle-aged man in good health and CMV-seronegative.

In its sample, this clone was seen a few times. The chain combines TRBV7-2 with TRBJ2-7; the D gene is possibly TRBD2 (5 bases). CDR1 is SGHTA, CDR2 FQGNSA, per germline. The CDR3 has 16 amino acids. Trimming removed 5 bases from V and 2 bases from J, with 19 bases in between. The CDR3 protein is CASSQTGIPRPYEQYF. The CDR3 nucleotides are TGTGCCAGCAGCCAAACCGGGATCCCACGCCCCTACGAGCAGTACTTC.

The chain uses TRBV5-5 and TRBJ1-2, with 7 bases matching TRBD1. This CDR3 spans 15 amino acids. Germline V CDR1 and CDR2: SGHKS, YYEKEE (reference sequence). J was trimmed by 4 bases and V by 0 bases; bases with no gene match: 6. Written as DNA, the CDR3 is TGTGCCAGCAGCTTGGCTGGGGGACAGATCTATGGCTACACCTTC. Its protein is CASSLAGGQIYGYTF.

The chain employs TRBV5-4 and TRBJ2-7; D call uncertain. CDR1 and CDR2 (germline): SGHNT, YYREEE (reference sequence). The CDR3 extends over 13 amino acids. Trimming cost V 4 bases and J 5 bases, with 13 bases left between them. CDR3 nucleotides: TGTGCCAGCAGCCTTAGTGCCTCTCACGAGCAGTACTTC. This encodes CASSLSASHEQYF.

This clone has a handful of counts. The CDR3 protein is CASSAQGPSADTQYF. The CDR3 coding sequence is TGTGCCAGCAGCGCACAGGGCCCCTCGGCAGATACGCAGTATTTT. V is TRBV9 and J is TRBJ2-3, with D perhaps matching TRBD1 (6 bases). The CDR3 consists of 15 residues. The V gene lost 3 bases and the J gene lost 4 bases, with 15 bases spanning the gap. Germline values: CDR1 SGDLS, CDR2 YYNGEE.

This clone was seen a handful of times. This chain uses TRBV25-1 with TRBJ1-1; no firm D call. The CDR3 runs to 10 residues. Germline V gene sequence: CDR1 MGHDK, CDR2 SYGVNS. The CDR3 nucleotides are TGTGTCAAGAGGGTCACTGAAGCTTTCTTT. Protein product: CVKRVTEAFF.

The chain has TRBV11-3 and TRBJ2-1; 8 positions match TRBD2. Trimming cost V 5 bases and J 4 bases; bases outside gene matches: 7. The CDR3 consists of 15 residues. Germline V gene lookup returns CDR1 SGHNT and CDR2 YENEEA. CDR3 region: CASSLWRGDYNEQFF. CDR3 coding DNA: TGTGCCAGCAGCCTCTGGCGGGGGGATTACAATGAGCAGTTCTTC.

The chain couples TRBV19 to TRBJ1-5; maybe TRBD1 (5 bases). From germline, CDR1 is LNHDA and CDR2 SQIVND (reference sequence). CDR3 size: 18 residues. Trimming left V 7 bases short and J 0 bases short, with 22 bases between. Written as DNA, the CDR3 is TGTGCCAGTAAGTCTGAACTGCTTCAGGGATATAGCAATCAGCCCCAGCATTTT. Amino acids: CASKSELLQGYSNQPQHF.

J is TRBJ2-1 and V is TRBV9, with 9 bases lining up with TRBD1. This CDR3 region has 15 residues. Germline V gives CDR1 SGDLS, CDR2 YYNGEE. V trimming: 3 bases; J trimming: 7 bases; junction bases outside the gene matches: 8. The CDR3 nucleotides read TGTGCCAGCAGCGGCCGGGACAGGGAGGGGAATGAGCAGTTCTTC. Residues: CASSGRDREGNEQFF.

The V call is TRBV2, the J call TRBJ2-7, with TRBD2 matching 14 bases. Germline-derived CDR1 and CDR2 are SNHLY and FYNNEI. The CDR3 has 14 residues. The ends lost 7 bases at V and 3 bases at J; junction bases unmatched: 2. CDR3 DNA: TGTGCCAGCAAAGGGACTAGCGGGAGCTACGAGCAGTACTTC. Its protein is CASKGTSGSYEQYF. Full variable domain (rest looked up from reference TRBV2 and TRBJ2-7): EPEVTQTPSHQVTQMGQEVILRCVPISNHLYFYWYRQILGQKVEFLVSFYNNEISEKSEIFDDQFSVERPDGSNFTLKIRSTKLEDSAMYFCASKGTSGSYEQYFGPGTRLTVT.

This clone was seen only a few times. The chain couples TRBV6-5 to TRBJ2-7, with D unclear. The CDR3 runs to 11 residues. V gave up 6 bases and J gave up 4 bases, with 7 bases separating them. Germline lookup yields CDR1 MNHEY and CDR2 SVGAGI. The DNA for the CDR3 is TGTGCCAGCAGCCTACAGTACGAGCAGTACTTC. Translating gives CASSLQYEQYF.